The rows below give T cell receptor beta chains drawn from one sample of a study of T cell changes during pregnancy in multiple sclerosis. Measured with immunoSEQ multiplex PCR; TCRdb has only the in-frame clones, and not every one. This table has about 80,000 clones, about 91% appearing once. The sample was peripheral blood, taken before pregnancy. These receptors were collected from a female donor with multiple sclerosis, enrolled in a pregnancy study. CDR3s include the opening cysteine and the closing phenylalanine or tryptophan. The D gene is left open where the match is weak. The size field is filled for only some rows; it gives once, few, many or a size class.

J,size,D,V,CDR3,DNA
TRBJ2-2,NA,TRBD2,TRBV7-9,CASSLPLGTSGGPRRELFF,TGTGCCAGCAGCTTACCCCTCGGGACTAGCGGGGGGCCACGCCGGGAGCTGTTTTTT
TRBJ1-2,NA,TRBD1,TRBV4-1,CASSQDTGGGGFYGYTF,TGCGCCAGCAGCCAAGATACAGGAGGGGGCGGATTCTATGGCTACACCTTC
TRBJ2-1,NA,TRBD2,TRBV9,CASSPRLAGPNEQFF,TGTGCCAGCAGCCCCCGACTAGCGGGGCCCAATGAGCAGTTCTTC
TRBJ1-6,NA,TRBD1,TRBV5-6,CASSLWDRGYYNSPLHF,TGTGCCAGCAGCTTATGGGACAGGGGCTACTATAATTCACCCCTCCACTTT
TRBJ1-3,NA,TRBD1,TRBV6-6,CASSMDRVLLF,TGTGCCAGCAGCATGGACAGGGTCTTACTTTTT
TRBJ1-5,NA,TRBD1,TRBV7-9,CASSETGPGNQPQHF,TGTGCCAGCAGCGAGACAGGGCCGGGAAATCAGCCCCAGCATTTT
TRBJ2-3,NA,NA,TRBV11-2,CASSPGHSSDTQYF,TGTGCCAGCAGCCCCGGACACTCCTCGGATACGCAGTATTTT
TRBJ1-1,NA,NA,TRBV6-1,CASNPQGNTEAFF,TGTGCCAGCAACCCCCAGGGGAACACTGAAGCTTTCTTT
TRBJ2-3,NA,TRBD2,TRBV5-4,CASSPQGLHTDTQYF,TGTGCCAGCAGCCCCCAGGGACTACACACAGATACGCAGTATTTT
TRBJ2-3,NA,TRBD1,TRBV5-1,CASAWDRSSTDTQYF,TGCGCCAGTGCTTGGGACAGATCTAGCACAGATACGCAGTATTTT
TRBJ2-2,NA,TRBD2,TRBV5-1,CASSPGLAGTMNTGELFF,TGCGCCAGCAGCCCGGGACTAGCGGGGACTATGAACACCGGGGAGCTGTTTTTT
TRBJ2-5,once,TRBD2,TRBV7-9,CASSRALAGLGETQYF,TGTGCCAGCAGCCGAGCACTAGCGGGGTTGGGAGAGACCCAGTACTTC
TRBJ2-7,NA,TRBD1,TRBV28,CASSRTGTGDEQYF,TGTGCCAGCAGCCGCACCGGGACAGGGGACGAGCAGTACTTC
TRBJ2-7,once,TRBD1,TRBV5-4,CASSLPGQASHEQYF,TGTGCCAGCAGTTTACCGGGACAGGCGTCCCACGAGCAGTACTTC
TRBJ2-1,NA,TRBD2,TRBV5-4,CASSLEDGGALNEQFF,TGTGCCAGCAGCTTAGAGGACGGGGGGGCCCTCAATGAGCAGTTCTTC
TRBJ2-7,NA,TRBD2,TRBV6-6,CASSIGTSGAGEQYF,TGTGCCAGCAGTATAGGGACTAGCGGGGCAGGGGAGCAGTACTTC
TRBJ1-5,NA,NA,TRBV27,CASSGRGNQPQHF,TGTGCCAGCAGTGGCCGGGGGAATCAGCCCCAGCATTTT
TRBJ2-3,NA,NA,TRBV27,CASSVSISGSGDTQYF,TGTGCCAGCAGTGTTTCAATTTCCGGGTCGGGAGATACGCAGTATTTT
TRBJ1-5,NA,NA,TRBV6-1,CASSDLSLQPQHF,TGTGCCAGCAGTGACCTTTCCCTGCAGCCCCAGCATTTT
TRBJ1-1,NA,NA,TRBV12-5,CASGLVSGSVFMNTEAFF,TGTGCTAGTGGTTTGGTATCGGGGTCAGTCTTCATGAACACTGAAGCTTTCTTT
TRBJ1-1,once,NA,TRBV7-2,CASSFFISGTPGMTEAFF,TGTGCCAGCAGCTTCTTTATCTCCGGGACACCGGGAATGACTGAAGCTTTCTTT
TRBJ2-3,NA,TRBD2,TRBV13,CASSQAGRSVTDTQYF,TGTGCCAGCAGTCAAGCGGGGAGGTCTGTCACAGATACGCAGTATTTT
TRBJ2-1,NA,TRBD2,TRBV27,CASSLPPLASGVYNEQFF,TGTGCCAGCAGTCTCCCACCGCTGGCCAGCGGGGTGTACAATGAGCAGTTCTTC
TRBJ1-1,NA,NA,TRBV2,CASQARVLTEAFF,TGTGCCAGCCAAGCCAGGGTCTTGACTGAAGCTTTCTTT
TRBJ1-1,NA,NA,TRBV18,CASSPEGVNTEAFF,TGTGCCAGCTCACCAGAAGGGGTGAACACTGAAGCTTTCTTT
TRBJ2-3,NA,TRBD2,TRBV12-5,CASGLGGADTQYF,TGTGCTAGTGGTCTCGGGGGGGCAGATACGCAGTATTTT
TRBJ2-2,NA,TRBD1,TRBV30,CAWSGGQGNTGELFF,TGTGCCTGGAGTGGGGGACAGGGGAACACCGGGGAGCTGTTTTTT
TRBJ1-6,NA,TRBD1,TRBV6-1,CASSDREWNNSPLHF,TGTGCCAGCAGCGACAGGGAATGGAATAATTCACCCCTCCACTTT
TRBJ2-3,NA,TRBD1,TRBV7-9,CASSPRQGSTDTQYF,TGTGCCAGCAGCCCCCGACAGGGGAGCACAGATACGCAGTATTTT
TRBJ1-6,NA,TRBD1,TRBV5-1,CASSLEGQGMDSPLHF,TGCGCCAGCAGCTTGGAAGGACAGGGGATGGATTCACCCCTCCACTTT
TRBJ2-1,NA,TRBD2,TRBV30,CAWTLRLTSGGAWDEQFF,TGTGCCTGGACTCTACGACTCACTAGCGGGGGGGCCTGGGATGAGCAGTTCTTC
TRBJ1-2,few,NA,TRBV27,CASRGGSYGYTF,TGTGCCAGCAGGGGAGGCAGCTATGGCTACACCTTC